Below are 30 T cell receptor beta chains sequenced from a single sample in a study of OX40 agonist ivuxolimab in advanced cancers. Using immunoSEQ multiplex PCR, the repertoire was profiled, and TCRdb retains in-frame clones only, with some absent. The sample lists 80,000 to 95,000 clones; 80% to 90% were seen once. This material consisted of CD4+ or CD8+ T cells sorted from blood, taken in a trial of the OX40 agonist ivuxolimab. The receptor set was obtained from an adult with an advanced solid tumor such as melanoma, head and neck, liver or kidney cancer.

The chain joins TRBV7-8 to TRBJ1-1; no reliable D call. Per the germline V gene, CDR1 is SGHVS and CDR2 is FQNEAQ. The CDR3 loop spans 12 amino acids. V was shortened by 3 bases and J by 6 bases, with 8 bases between the two germline ends. This chain's CDR3 is CASSFLGAEAFF. In DNA form, the CDR3 reads TGTGCCAGCAGCTTCTTGGGCGCTGAAGCTTTCTTT. The complete variable domain, with remaining parts taken from reference TRBV7-8 and TRBJ1-1, reads GAGVSQSPRYKVAKRGQDVALRCDPISGHVSLFWYQQALGQGPEFLTYFQNEAQLDKSGLPSDRFFAERPEGSVSTLKIQRTQQEDSAVYLCASSFLGAEAFFGQGTRLTVV.

This chain links TRBV5-1 with TRBJ1-1; 10 nucleotides agree with TRBD1. After removal of 5 bases from V and 1 base from J, the junction contained 5 bases not matched to a gene. Germline V gives CDR1 SGHRS, CDR2 YFSETQ. The CDR3 runs to 15 residues. The CDR3 loop reads CASSRDRGTNTEAFF. Written as DNA, the CDR3 is TGCGCCAGCAGTAGGGACAGGGGCACGAACACTGAAGCTTTCTTT. Filled out from reference TRBV5-1 and TRBJ1-1, the complete variable domain reads KAGVTQTPRYLIKTRGQQVTLSCSPISGHRSVSWYQQTPGQGLQFLFEYFSETQRNKGNFPGRFSGRQFSNSRSEMNVSTLELGDSALYLCASSRDRGTNTEAFFGQGTRLTVV.

The J gene is TRBJ1-3, the V gene TRBV27; 8 bases align to TRBD1. V shed 0 bases and J 0 bases; nucleotides not matched to a gene: 7. Germline CDR1 is MNHEY and CDR2 is SMNVEV (reference sequence). The CDR3 extends over 18 amino acids. The CDR3 is CASSLSTTGGFSGNTIYF. The CDR3 DNA sequence: TGTGCCAGCAGTTTATCTACCACAGGGGGATTCTCTGGAAACACCATATATTTT.

The rearrangement uses TRBV19 and TRBJ1-5, with unresolved D. Trimming took off 0 bases at V and 3 bases at J, with 9 bases between the two ends. CDR1 LNHDA and CDR2 SQIVND come from the germline V gene (reference sequence). The CDR3 extends over 15 amino acids. Here the CDR3 reads CASSIDWRNNQPQHF. As DNA, the CDR3 is TGTGCCAGTAGTATAGATTGGAGAAACAATCAGCCCCAGCATTTT.

The V and J genes are TRBV14 and TRBJ2-3, with TRBD2 as a possible D gene (6 bases). The CDR3 sequence is 15 residues long. The V and J ends lost 1 base and 1 base respectively, with 9 bases between them. In germline, CDR1 is SGHDN, CDR2 FVKESK. The CDR3 coding sequence is TGTGCCAGCAGCCAAGGGGCGGGACGCACAGATACGCAGTATTTT. It encodes CASSQGAGRTDTQYF.

This clone was seen only a few times. The V call is TRBV4-2, the J call TRBJ2-3; possibly TRBD1 for D (5 bases). CDR3 size: 14 residues. Germline V gives CDR1 LGHNA, CDR2 YNFKEQ. The ends were cut back, 4 bases at V and 5 bases at J, with 13 bases in the middle. CDR3 sequence (DNA): TGTGCCAGCAGCCGGCAGACAGCGCGAGATACGCAGTATTTT. Its protein is CASSRQTARDTQYF.

The rearrangement links TRBV7-9 to TRBJ1-1; D is unclear. CDR1 is SEHNR, CDR2 FQNEAQ, per germline (reference sequence). V lost 6 bases to trimming and J lost 3 bases, with 11 bases between them. The CDR3 loop spans 13 amino acids. As DNA, the CDR3 is TGTGCCAGCAGGGGAATGGGGTACACTGAAGCTTTCTTT. This gives the protein CASRGMGYTEAFF. Together with reference TRBV7-9 and TRBJ1-1, the CDR3 gives the full variable domain: DTGVSQNPRHKITKRGQNVTFRCDPISEHNRLYWYRQTLGQGPEFLTYFQNEAQLEKSRLLSDRFSAERPKGSFSTLEIQRTEQGDSAMYLCASRGMGYTEAFFGQGTRLTVV.

This clone appeared a few times. The chain combines TRBV2 with TRBJ1-1, with D possibly matching TRBD1 (5 bases). Trimming pared 3 bases from V and 4 bases from J, leaving 15 bases between. The CDR3 sequence is 15 residues long. Germline V gives CDR1 SNHLY, CDR2 FYNNEI. The CDR3 loop reads CASSEGLSRGTEAFF. CDR3 nucleotide sequence: TGTGCCAGCAGTGAGGGACTCTCCAGAGGCACTGAAGCTTTCTTT. Full variable domain (remainder filled in from reference TRBV2 and TRBJ1-1): EPEVTQTPSHQVTQMGQEVILRCVPISNHLYFYWYRQILGQKVEFLVSFYNNEISEKSEIFDDQFSVERPDGSNFTLKIRSTKLEDSAMYFCASSEGLSRGTEAFFGQGTRLTVV.

The rearrangement links TRBV7-9 to TRBJ1-1; D gene ambiguous. There are 14 residues in the CDR3. Trimming removed 7 bases from V and 10 bases from J, with 22 bases in between. Germline CDR1 and CDR2: SEHNR and FQNEAQ (reference sequence). CDR3 sequence (DNA): TGTGCCAGCACTCGCCCGTCGACCGAGGGCGCAGCTTTCTTT. Amino acids: CASTRPSTEGAAFF.

The J gene is TRBJ1-5, the V gene TRBV19, with 9 bases identical to TRBD1. V was clipped by 6 bases and J by 2 bases; unmatched bases: 5. CDR1 is LNHDA, CDR2 SQIVND, per germline (reference sequence). The CDR3 has 15 amino acids. This CDR3 is CASRQGAGGNQPQHF. The CDR3 DNA reads TGTGCCAGTAGACAGGGGGCAGGGGGCAATCAGCCCCAGCATTTT. The full variable domain, with the rest looked up from reference TRBV19 and TRBJ1-5, is DGGITQSPKYLFRKEGQNVTLSCEQNLNHDAMYWYRQDPGQGLRLIYYSQIVNDFQKGDIAEGYSVSREKKESFPLTVTSAQKNPTAFYLCASRQGAGGNQPQHFGDGTRLSIL.

J is TRBJ1-4 and V is TRBV27; D call uncertain. V lost 6 bases to trimming and J lost 0 bases, with 11 bases between them. The CDR3 runs to 15 residues. Germline V gives CDR1 MNHEY, CDR2 SMNVEV (reference sequence). The CDR3 region has the DNA TGTGCCAGCAGCCGTAGACTCGCAACTAATGAAAAACTGTTTTTT. Translating gives CASSRRLATNEKLFF.

This chain uses TRBV15 with TRBJ1-1; the D gene is possibly TRBD1 (5 bases). The ends were cut back, 5 bases at V and 4 bases at J, with 14 bases in the middle. CDR3 size: 14 residues. The germline CDR1 and CDR2 sequences are LNHNV and YYDKDF (reference sequence). Here the CDR3 DNA reads TGTGCCACCAGCTTCGGGGGGATAGGCACTGAAGCTTTCTTT. Translated, it gives CATSFGGIGTEAFF.

This chain uses TRBV6-6 with TRBJ1-1; TRBD1 matches at 9 bases. Per the germline V gene, CDR1 is MNHNY and CDR2 is SVGAGI (reference sequence). The junction had 10 bases not matched to a gene; V was cut back by 6 bases and J by 2 bases. This CDR3 is built from 16 residues. Written as DNA, the CDR3 is TGTGCCAGCAGGCCTCCGGGACAGGGCTCAAACACTGAAGCTTTCTTT. It codes for CASRPPGQGSNTEAFF.

This clone was detected only once. The V call is TRBV28, the J call TRBJ1-2; D not certain. CDR3 size: 14 residues. With 2 bases removed from V and 1 base from J, the gap between germline ends came to 8 bases. The germline gives CDR1 MDHEN, CDR2 SYDVKM. CDR3 in amino acids: CASSLVRLNYGYTF. Written as DNA, the CDR3 is TGTGCCAGCAGTTTAGTCAGGCTTAACTATGGCTACACCTTC.

The rearrangement uses TRBV5-1 and TRBJ1-2; a weak D match, TRBD1 (5 bases). Germline-derived CDR1 and CDR2 are SGHRS and YFSETQ. This CDR3 is 15 amino acids long. V lost 1 base and J lost 2, with 12 bases in between. The chain's CDR3 is CASSLWAGNNYGYTF. CDR3 nucleotide sequence: TGCGCCAGCAGCTTGTGGGCAGGGAACAACTATGGCTACACCTTC.

This clone was counted only a few times. V usage is TRBV7-9 and J usage is TRBJ1-1; the D gene is possibly TRBD1 (6 bases). The CDR3 length is 16 residues. The germline V gene encodes CDR1 SEHNR and CDR2 FQNEAQ (reference sequence). Trimming shortened V by 1 base and J by 4 bases, and 16 bases separated the two germline ends. CDR3 protein: CASSLGYRDYATEAFF. DNA for the CDR3: TGTGCCAGCAGCTTAGGATACAGGGATTATGCCACTGAAGCTTTCTTT.

V usage is TRBV25-1 and J usage is TRBJ2-7; 8 bases are a match to TRBD1. V gave up 2 bases and J gave up 4 bases; unmatched junction bases: 7. There are 15 residues in the CDR3. Germline CDR1 and CDR2: MGHDK and SYGVNS. CDR3 sequence (DNA): TGTGCCAGCAGTGAAACCGACAGGGGTCGTTACGAGCAGTACTTC. Its protein product is CASSETDRGRYEQYF.

This clone was picked up a small number of times. The rearrangement uses TRBV19 and TRBJ1-6; TRBD1 is a possible D gene (6 bases). CDR1 is LNHDA and CDR2 is SQIVND in the germline V gene (reference sequence). The CDR3 contains 13 residues. Trimming left V 3 bases short and J 17 bases short, with 17 bases between. The CDR3 nucleotides read TGTGCCAGTAGTATTTCCTCCGGGAGGGGGATCCACTTT. It codes for CASSISSGRGIHF.

In its sample, this clone was seen a few times. The chain links TRBV27 to TRBJ1-6; tentatively, D is TRBD1 (5 bases). Germline V CDR1 and CDR2: MNHEY, SMNVEV (reference sequence). The CDR3 is 15 amino acids. V lost 4 bases and J 7 bases, leaving 14 bases between the germline ends. The CDR3 bases are TGTGCCAGCAGTTGGGGCGGCCGGTCCAATTCACCCCTCCACTTT. Translating gives CASSWGGRSNSPLHF.

This chain links TRBV27 with TRBJ2-3; no clear D gene. The CDR3 is 13 amino acids. With 4 bases removed from V and 4 bases from J, the gap between germline ends came to 9 bases. In germline, CDR1 is MNHEY, CDR2 SMNVEV (reference sequence). The CDR3 nucleotides read TGTGCCAGCAGTTCGGACCAGTCAGATACGCAGTATTTT. Its translation is CASSSDQSDTQYF.

This clone came up once. The J gene is TRBJ1-2, the V gene TRBV6-5; weak D call: TRBD1 (5 bases). The germline V gene has CDR1 MNHEY and CDR2 SVGAGI. V was cut by 4 bases and J by 4 bases, with 10 bases left in between. The CDR3 length is 13 residues. CDR3 DNA sequence: TGTGCCAGCAGTTCGACAGTATCCTATGGCTACACCTTC. Protein sequence: CASSSTVSYGYTF.

The rearrangement links TRBV28 to TRBJ2-5, with a weak D call TRBD2 (6 bases). The CDR3 runs to 16 residues. Trimming took 4 bases from V and 3 from J, leaving 18 bases between them. CDR1 is MDHEN and CDR2 is SYDVKM in the germline V gene. The CDR3, as DNA: TGTGCCAGCAGTTCAAATCGGGACTCCTTAAAAGAGACCCAGTACTTC. Encoded protein: CASSSNRDSLKETQYF.

The genes are TRBV27 and TRBJ1-1; D is undetermined. This CDR3 has 16 residues. Trimming removed 0 bases from V and 0 bases from J, with 11 bases in between. Germline CDR1 reads MNHEY; CDR2 reads SMNVEV (reference sequence). The CDR3 loop is CASSLSMAALNTEAFF. CDR3 DNA sequence: TGTGCCAGCAGTTTATCGATGGCAGCTCTGAACACTGAAGCTTTCTTT.

This chain uses TRBV28 with TRBJ1-4, with 8 bases that match TRBD1. Germline CDR1 is MDHEN and CDR2 is SYDVKM. CDR3 length: 16 amino acids. The ends lost 1 base at V and 8 bases at J; junction bases unmatched: 9. In nucleotides, the CDR3 is TGTGCCAGCAGTTTATACGGACAGGGAGGAGGGGAAAAACTGTTTTTT. It translates to CASSLYGQGGGEKLFF.

This clone was observed a handful of times. In DNA form, the CDR3 reads TGTGCCAGCAGTCGGGACACGCAAGAGACCCAGTACTTC. It yields the protein CASSRDTQETQYF. The V and J genes are TRBV7-6 and TRBJ2-5, with D possibly matching TRBD1 (6 bases). Germline CDR1 is SGHVS and CDR2 is FNYEAQ. This CDR3 region has 13 residues. V dropped 6 bases and J dropped 2 bases, with 10 bases sitting between them.

The V call is TRBV4-3, the J call TRBJ2-7; D gene ambiguous. This CDR3 spans 15 amino acids. The germline V and J ends were trimmed by 0 bases and 0 bases, with 9 bases remaining between them. Germline V gene lookup returns CDR1 LGHNA and CDR2 YSLEER. The CDR3 is CASSQDVGYSYEQYF. CDR3 sequence (DNA): TGCGCCAGCAGCCAAGATGTGGGATACTCCTACGAGCAGTACTTC.

The J gene is TRBJ2-5, the V gene TRBV14, with a possible D match to TRBD1 (6 bases). Between the trimmed V and J ends, which lost 1 base and 14 bases, there was a span of 11 bases. The CDR3 totals 11 residues. Germline assignment: CDR1 SGHDN and CDR2 FVKESK. The CDR3 here is CASSQGGPRYF. The CDR3 DNA follows: TGTGCCAGCAGCCAAGGGGGGCCCCGATACTTC.

The chain links TRBV2 to TRBJ1-1; perhaps TRBD1 as D (6 bases). Trimming stripped 7 bases from V and 2 bases from J, with 11 bases between. CDR3 size: 13 residues. Germline V gene data show CDR1 as SNHLY and CDR2 as FYNNEI. The CDR3 sequence is CASNLDRNTEAFF. CDR3 coding DNA: TGTGCCAGCAATCTGGACAGAAACACTGAAGCTTTCTTT.

The V gene is TRBV7-6, the J gene TRBJ1-5; D is perhaps TRBD1 (6 bases). Germline CDR1 reads SGHVS; CDR2 reads FNYEAQ. V was clipped by 9 bases and J by 6 bases, with 15 bases between them. The CDR3 contains 13 residues. CDR3 sequence reads: CASGAGEGQPQHF. CDR3 sequence (DNA): TGTGCCAGTGGGGCAGGGGAGGGTCAGCCCCAGCATTTT.

CDR3 sequence (DNA): TGTGCCAGCAGCCCCCGACAGGGGGAGGGTGGCTACACCTTC. It encodes CASSPRQGEGGYTF. The chain recombines TRBV7-2 with TRBJ1-2; 9 bases align to TRBD1. This CDR3 has 14 amino acids. The V segment lost 5 bases and the J segment 7 bases; nucleotides outside the gene matches: 8. Germline V gene data show CDR1 as SGHTA and CDR2 as FQGNSA.